Listed below are T cell receptor beta chains from one sample, sequenced in a study of shared clonotypes between healthy human individuals. Measured with immunoSEQ multiplex PCR; TCRdb has only the in-frame clones, and not every one. This table has under 1,100,000 clones, about 75% appearing once. The sample taken for sequencing was memory CD4+ T cells sorted from blood. Receptor source: a man between 18 and 29 years old in good health. CDR3s include the opening cysteine and the closing phenylalanine or tryptophan. A D gene is named only where the DNA matches it firmly. The size of a clone is reported for some rows only, either as once, few or many, or as a class for expanded clones.

clone size	V gene	J gene	CDR3 length	D gene	CDR3 DNA	CDR3 protein
.	TRBV28	TRBJ2-5	16	TRBD1	TGTGCCAGCAGTCCCAGGACAGGGGCCCACCAAGAGACCCAGTACTTC	CASSPRTGAHQETQYF
.	TRBV4-1	TRBJ2-7	14	TRBD1	TGCGCCAGCAGCCCCCGGGACAGGGCCCACGAGCAGTACTTC	CASSPRDRAHEQYF
.	TRBV5-1	TRBJ2-3	16	TRBD2	TGCGCCAGCAGCTTGGGTCTAGCGGGAGCGGGAGATACGCAGTATTTT	CASSLGLAGAGDTQYF
.	TRBV28	TRBJ1-6	20	.	TGTGCCAGCAGCTCGGTAAGTCGGAGGCGGACCCTTATGCCGGATTCACCCCTCCACTTT	CASSSVSRRRTLMPDSPLHF
.	TRBV25-1	TRBJ1-4	15	.	TGTGCCAGCAGTGAGGCCGGGATCAGGAATGAAAAACTGTTTTTT	CASSEAGIRNEKLFF
.	TRBV29-1	TRBJ2-4	11	.	TGCAGCGTTGGTGGGGAAAACATTCAGTACTTC	CSVGGENIQYF
.	TRBV7-9	TRBJ2-3	15	TRBD1	TGTGCCAGCGCAAGGGACAGCTTGAGCACAGATACGCAGTATTTT	CASARDSLSTDTQYF
.	TRBV7-2	TRBJ2-2	16	TRBD1	TGTGCCAGCAGCTTCCGGACAGGGGAAGGGACCGGGGAGCTGTTTTTT	CASSFRTGEGTGELFF
once	TRBV30	TRBJ2-5	14	.	TGTGCCTGGAGTTCCCGAGAGGGGCAAGAGACCCAGTACTTC	CAWSSREGQETQYF
few	TRBV7-9	TRBJ2-5	16	.	TGTGCCAGCAGCACTCGGGAGGGACAGGTGGGGAGGACCCAGTACTTC	CASSTREGQVGRTQYF
.	TRBV7-2	TRBJ2-6	14	.	TGTGCCAGCACCAGGGTATCTGGGGCCAACGTCCTGACTTTC	CASTRVSGANVLTF
few	TRBV29-1	TRBJ2-5	12	TRBD2	TGCAGCGTTGACGGGGGGTTAGAGACCCAGTACTTC	CSVDGGLETQYF
.	TRBV6-1	TRBJ1-4	13	.	TGTGCCAGCAGTGAACCCGTAAATGAAAAACTGTTTTTT	CASSEPVNEKLFF
.	TRBV21-1	TRBJ1-5	18	.	TGTGCCAGCAGCAAAGGGAAAGGGTTCCATGAGATGAATCAGCCCCAGCATTTT	CASSKGKGFHEMNQPQHF
once	TRBV11-3	TRBJ2-1	17	TRBD2	TGTGCCAGCAGCTTGGGACAATCCGGGAGGGCGCGCAATGAGCAGTTCTTC	CASSLGQSGRARNEQFF
.	TRBV7-8	TRBJ1-5	14	.	TGTGCCAGCAGCTTTGAGGGGAGCAATCAGCCCCAGCATTTT	CASSFEGSNQPQHF
few	TRBV19	TRBJ2-5	16	TRBD1	TGTGCCAGTAGTACCCGGACAGGGGGTCGCCAAGAGACCCAGTACTTC	CASSTRTGGRQETQYF
.	TRBV5-1	TRBJ2-3	13	.	TGCGCCAGCAAGTCGGGGGTCACAGATACGCAGTATTTT	CASKSGVTDTQYF
.	TRBV29-1	TRBJ2-5	12	.	TGCAGCGTTGTGTTGGGGGCCGAGACCCAGTACTTC	CSVVLGAETQYF
few	TRBV2	TRBJ2-5	13	.	TGTGCCAGCAGTGTCAGGGGCGGGGAGACCCAGTACTTC	CASSVRGGETQYF
few	TRBV19	TRBJ1-6	13	.	TGTGCCAGTAGTCAGGATTTGGATTCACCCCTCCACTTT	CASSQDLDSPLHF
.	TRBV10-3	TRBJ2-3	14	TRBD2	TGTGCCATCAGTGAGACGGGGGGGTCAGATACGCAGTATTTT	CAISETGGSDTQYF
.	TRBV15	TRBJ2-3	14	.	TGTGCCACCAGCAGGGACTTTAGTGGAGATACGCAGTATTTT	CATSRDFSGDTQYF
.	TRBV7-2	TRBJ2-7	16	TRBD1	TGTGCCAGCAGCTTGGACTCCGGGACAGGTTCCTACGAGCAGTACTTC	CASSLDSGTGSYEQYF
few	TRBV13	TRBJ2-7	15	TRBD2	TGTGCCAGCAGCCTTGGGACTAGCGGGAGTGGCGAGCAGTACTTC	CASSLGTSGSGEQYF
.	TRBV27	TRBJ1-1	17	TRBD1	TGTGCCAGCAGTTTATGGAGACAGGGGGCGGGGAACACTGAAGCTTTCTTT	CASSLWRQGAGNTEAFF
.	TRBV28	TRBJ1-4	18	TRBD1	TGTGCCAGCAGTTCCTCCGACAGGGTACTTGCAACTAATGAAAAACTGTTTTTT	CASSSSDRVLATNEKLFF
once	TRBV4-1	TRBJ1-2	14	.	TGCGCCAGCAGCCCCCCAGGGCACAGCTATGGCTACACCTTC	CASSPPGHSYGYTF
few	TRBV7-9	TRBJ2-3	17	TRBD2	TGTGCCAGCAGCTTGGCTAGCGGGGGAGTCAGCACAGATACGCAGTATTTT	CASSLASGGVSTDTQYF
.	TRBV6-5	TRBJ1-2	15	.	TGTGCCAGCACCCGAGGGGCCAGTTCCTATTCTGGCTACACCTTC	CASTRGASSYSGYTF
.	TRBV29-1	TRBJ2-7	15	TRBD1	TGCAGCGTTGGCATAACCCGGGACAGAGCCTACGAGCAGTACTTC	CSVGITRDRAYEQYF
.	TRBV2	TRBJ1-2	14	.	TGTGCCAGCATAGAGGAGCACCTTGGAGGTGGCTACACCTTC	CASIEEHLGGGYTF
.	TRBV6-6	TRBJ1-2	15	.	TGTGCCAGCAGTGGAGAGGGCTCAACTAACTATGGCTACACCTTC	CASSGEGSTNYGYTF
.	TRBV11-2	TRBJ1-1	14	.	TGTGCCAGCAGCTTAGGTAGACCGGTCGCTGAAGCTTTCTTT	CASSLGRPVAEAFF
.	TRBV5-4	TRBJ2-3	15	.	TGTGCCAGCAGCTTCGTTTGGGGGGACACAGATACGCAGTATTTT	CASSFVWGDTDTQYF
.	TRBV9	TRBJ1-4	15	TRBD1	TGTGCCAGCAGCTTTCGACAGGGGGATAATGAAAAACTGTTTTTT	CASSFRQGDNEKLFF
few	TRBV15	TRBJ1-5	17	.	TGTGCCACCAGCAGTGGTAGGGGTTTTGGTGGCAATCAGCCCCAGCATTTT	CATSSGRGFGGNQPQHF
.	TRBV27	TRBJ2-1	13	.	TGTGCCAGCAGTATTGGACTTAACAATGAGCAGTTCTTC	CASSIGLNNEQFF
.	TRBV6-1	TRBJ1-5	17	TRBD1	TGTGCCAGCAGTGAAGCGCTGGCAGGGGGAAGCAATCAGCCCCAGCATTTT	CASSEALAGGSNQPQHF
few	TRBV6-6	TRBJ2-1	13	.	TGTGCCAGCAGGGCTAGTGGCTACAATGAGCAGTTCTTC	CASRASGYNEQFF
.	TRBV10-3	TRBJ2-2	13	.	TGTGCCATCAGGGGGGGTGGAGCCGGGGAGCTGTTTTTT	CAIRGGGAGELFF
once	TRBV6-1	TRBJ1-2	14	.	TGTGCCAGCAGTGATCAGGCAGGGTACTATGGCTACACCTTC	CASSDQAGYYGYTF
.	TRBV14	TRBJ1-2	15	.	TGTGCCAGCAGCCCTCCAGGGATCTTCGTCTATGGCTACACCTTC	CASSPPGIFVYGYTF
.	TRBV10-3	TRBJ2-7	12	.	TGTGCCAGCAGTGTAAGCGGAACTGAGCAGTACTTC	CASSVSGTEQYF
.	TRBV19	TRBJ1-2	15	TRBD1	TGTGCCAGTACCCCAGGACAGGGGAGAGGTTATGGCTACACCTTC	CASTPGQGRGYGYTF